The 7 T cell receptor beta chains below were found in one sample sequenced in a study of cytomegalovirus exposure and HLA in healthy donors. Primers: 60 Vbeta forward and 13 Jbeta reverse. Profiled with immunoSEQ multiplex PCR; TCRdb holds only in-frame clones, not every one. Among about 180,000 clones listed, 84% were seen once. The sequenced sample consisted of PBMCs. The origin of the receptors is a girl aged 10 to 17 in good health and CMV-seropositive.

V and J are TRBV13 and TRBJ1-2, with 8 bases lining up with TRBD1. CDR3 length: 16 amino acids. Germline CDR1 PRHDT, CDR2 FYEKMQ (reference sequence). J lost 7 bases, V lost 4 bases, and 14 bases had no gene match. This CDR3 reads CASSSYSETGEGGYTF. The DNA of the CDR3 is TGTGCCAGCAGCTCTTATTCAGAGACAGGGGAGGGTGGCTACACCTTC.

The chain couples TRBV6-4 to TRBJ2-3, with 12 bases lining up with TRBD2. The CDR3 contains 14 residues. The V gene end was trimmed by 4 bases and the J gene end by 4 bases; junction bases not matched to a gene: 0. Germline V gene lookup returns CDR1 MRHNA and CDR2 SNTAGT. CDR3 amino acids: CASSGLAGADTQYF. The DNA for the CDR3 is TGTGCCAGCAGTGGACTAGCGGGGGCAGATACGCAGTATTTT.

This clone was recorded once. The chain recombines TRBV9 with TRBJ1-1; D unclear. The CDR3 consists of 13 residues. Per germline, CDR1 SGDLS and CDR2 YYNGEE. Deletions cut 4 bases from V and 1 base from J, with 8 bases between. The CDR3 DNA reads TGTGCCAGCAGCTTTCGACAGAACACTGAAGCTTTCTTT. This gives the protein CASSFRQNTEAFF.

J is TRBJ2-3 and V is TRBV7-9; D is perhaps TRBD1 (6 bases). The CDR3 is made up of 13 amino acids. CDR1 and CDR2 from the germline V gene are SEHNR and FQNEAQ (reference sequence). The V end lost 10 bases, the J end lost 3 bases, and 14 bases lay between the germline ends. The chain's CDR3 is CAMRTGNTDTQYF. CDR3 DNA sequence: TGTGCCATGCGAACAGGGAATACAGATACGCAGTATTTT.

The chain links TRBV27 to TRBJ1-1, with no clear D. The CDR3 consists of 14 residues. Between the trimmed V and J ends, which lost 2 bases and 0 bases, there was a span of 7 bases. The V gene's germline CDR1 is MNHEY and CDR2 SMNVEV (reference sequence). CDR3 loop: CASSLLNMNTEAFF. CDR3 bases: TGTGCCAGCAGTTTACTTAATATGAACACTGAAGCTTTCTTT.

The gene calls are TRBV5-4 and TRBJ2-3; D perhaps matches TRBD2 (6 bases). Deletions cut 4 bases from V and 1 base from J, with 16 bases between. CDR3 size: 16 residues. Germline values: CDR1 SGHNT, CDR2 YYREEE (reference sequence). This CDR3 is CASSPGGRTGTDTQYF. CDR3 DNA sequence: TGTGCCAGCAGCCCCGGGGGACGGACGGGCACAGATACGCAGTATTTT.

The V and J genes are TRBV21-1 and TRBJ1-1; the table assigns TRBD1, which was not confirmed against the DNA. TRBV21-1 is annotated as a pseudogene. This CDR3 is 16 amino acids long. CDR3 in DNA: TGTGCCAGCAGCATCCAAATGACAGGTTTGAACACTGAAGCTTTCTTT. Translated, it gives CASSIQMTGLNTEAFF.